This paragraph reports one T cell receptor beta chain. The assay was immunoSEQ multiplex PCR, and TCRdb's table has in-frame clones only and misses some. The repertoire includes about 350,000 clones, 91% of them detected once, and roughly 3% sits in the top ten. The data originate from a study of blood T cell repertoires in COVID-19. Study-wide background: The samples span acute and convalescent COVID-19 from the United States, Italy and Spain.

Trimming took 0 bases from V and 2 from J; bases not matched to a gene: 7. The CDR3 spans 17 residues. CDR1 is LNHNV and CDR2 is YYDKDF in the germline V gene (reference sequence). Sequencing was performed on peripheral blood. The rearrangement joins TRBV15 to TRBJ2-3; 8 positions agree with TRBD1. The origin of this receptor is a woman under 30 who had recovered from COVID-19. In DNA form, the CDR3 reads TGTGCCACCAGCAGAGAAACAGGGGGTCCCTTCACAGATACGCAGTATTTT. Translating it yields CATSRETGGPFTDTQYF.